The entry below describes one T cell receptor beta chain. Other DNA sequences from this sample encode an identical CDR3 as well. This CDR3 has 14 residues. Germline CDR1 is MNHEY and CDR2 is SVGAGI. The trim removed 2 bases at V and 6 bases at J, leaving 4 bases unmatched. Methods used by the authors: From reference gene primer amplification, estimates of nucleated cell counts were derived. Sequencing used immunoSEQ multiplex PCR; TCRdb keeps in-frame clones, though not all of them. V and J calls and clone size are copied from that table; D and trimming were computed from the DNA. The data show over 90,000 clones, more than 75% seen once. This record comes from a study of blood T cell repertoires in COVID-19. Study at large: COVID-19 samples collected from the United States, Italy and Spain covered acute and convalescent phases. PBMCs, B-cell-depleted T cells, or T cells were the source of the cDNA or gDNA that made up the material.

The chain couples TRBV6-5 to TRBJ1-1; the match to TRBD1 covers 9 bases. Material: peripheral blood. The receptor was derived from a human donor in a cohort sampled during active COVID-19. The CDR3: CASSYTGQGAEAFF. CDR3 nucleotide sequence: TGTGCCAGCAGTTACACGGGACAGGGCGCTGAAGCTTTCTTT.